This is a list of T cell receptor beta chains from one sample in a study of blood T cell repertoires in COVID-19. Clones were sequenced by immunoSEQ multiplex PCR, and TCRdb holds only the in-frame ones, with some missing. Of about 62,000 clones in the sample, more than 80% were seen once. Sequenced: peripheral blood. These receptors all stem from an older woman with COVID-19, enrolled during active disease. The CDR3 runs from the conserved cysteine through the conserved F or W. D genes are given only for firm matches. The size field is filled for only some rows; it gives once, few, many or a size class.

>-|TRBD2|TRBV4-3|TRBJ2-1
TGCGCCAGCAGCCAAGATGGGAGCTCGCGGGAGGAGTTGGGTGAGCAGTTCTTC
CASSQDGSSREELGEQFF
>-|-|TRBV18|TRBJ1-2
TGTGCCAGCTCACCACCGAAGCCCACGGGAGGCTACACCTTC
CASSPPKPTGGYTF
>few|TRBD1|TRBV11-2|TRBJ1-4
TGTGCCAGCAGCCCTACAGGGGGAGATGAAAAACTGTTTTTT
CASSPTGGDEKLFF
>-|-|TRBV6-5|TRBJ1-1
TGTGCCAGCAGTCCCGGACAGAGCGAAGCTTTCTTT
CASSPGQSEAFF
>-|-|TRBV20-1|TRBJ2-5
TGCAGTGCTAGTACGGGGGGCACTGGCGAGACCCAGTACTTC
CSASTGGTGETQYF
>-|-|TRBV5-1|TRBJ1-2
TGCGCCAGCAGTTGGTACAGGGATGGTGGCTACACCTTC
CASSWYRDGGYTF
>-|TRBD1|TRBV6-5|TRBJ1-1
TGTGCCAGCAGGCGGACAGGGGCGAACACTGAAGCTTTCTTT
CASRRTGANTEAFF
>-|-|TRBV27|TRBJ2-3
TGTGCCAGCAGTTATTTCCCAGGACAGTCCTACACAGATACGCAGTATTTT
CASSYFPGQSYTDTQYF
>-|-|TRBV30|TRBJ1-3
TGTGCCTGGAGTGTACGGGGGGTCCCCTCTGGAAACACCATATATTTT
CAWSVRGVPSGNTIYF
>-|-|TRBV6-5|TRBJ1-5
TGTGCCAGCAGTTACTCGCGGGAGGGGTTGGAGCCCCAGCATTTT
CASSYSREGLEPQHF
>-|TRBD2|TRBV9|TRBJ2-1
TGTGCCAGCAGCGACCTAGCGGGAGGGGTTGAGCAGTTCTTC
CASSDLAGGVEQFF
>-|-|TRBV10-2|TRBJ1-5
TGCGCCAGCAGTGAGTCGCCTAGGCTCCTTAATCAGCCCCAGCATTTT
CASSESPRLLNQPQHF
>few|TRBD1|TRBV7-2|TRBJ1-2
TGTGCCAGCAGCCCACAGGGGAACTATGGCTACACCTTC
CASSPQGNYGYTF
>-|-|TRBV30|TRBJ1-5
TGTGCCTGGAGGGGCAGGGTGGAACAGCCCCAGCATTTT
CAWRGRVEQPQHF
>-|-|TRBV5-1|TRBJ2-2
TGCGCCAGCCGCCACAGGGAACGGGTGAACACCGGGGAGCTGTTTTTT
CASRHRERVNTGELFF